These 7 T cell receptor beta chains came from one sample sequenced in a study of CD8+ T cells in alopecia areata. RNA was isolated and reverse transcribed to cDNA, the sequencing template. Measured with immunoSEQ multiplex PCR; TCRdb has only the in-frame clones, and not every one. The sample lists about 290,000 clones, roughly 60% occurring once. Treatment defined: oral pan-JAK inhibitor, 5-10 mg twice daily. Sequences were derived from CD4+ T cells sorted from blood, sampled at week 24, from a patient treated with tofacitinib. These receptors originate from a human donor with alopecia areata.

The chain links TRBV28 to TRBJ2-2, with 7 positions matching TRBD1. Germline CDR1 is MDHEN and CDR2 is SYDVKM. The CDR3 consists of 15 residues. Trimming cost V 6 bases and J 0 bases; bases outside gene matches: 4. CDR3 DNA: TGTGCCAGCAGGACAGGGAGCGCGAACACCGGGGAGCTGTTTTTT. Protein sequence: CASRTGSANTGELFF. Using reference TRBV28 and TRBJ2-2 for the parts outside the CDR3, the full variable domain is DVKVTQSSRYLVKRTGEKVFLECVQDMDHENMFWYRQDPGLGLRLIYFSYDVKMKEKGDIPEGYSVSREKKERFSLILESASTNQTSMYLCASRTGSANTGELFFGEGSRLTVL.

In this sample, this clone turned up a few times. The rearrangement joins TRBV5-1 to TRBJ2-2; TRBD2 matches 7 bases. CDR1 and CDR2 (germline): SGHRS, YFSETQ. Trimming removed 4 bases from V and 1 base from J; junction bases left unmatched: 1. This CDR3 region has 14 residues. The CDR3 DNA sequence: TGCGCCAGCAGCAGGGAGGGGAACACCGGGGAGCTGTTTTTT. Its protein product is CASSREGNTGELFF.

CDR3 sequence reads: CASSQDGEGDEKLFF. CDR3 in DNA: TGTGCCAGCAGCCAAGATGGAGAGGGGGATGAAAAACTGTTTTTT. The chain carries TRBV4-2 and TRBJ1-4, with D perhaps TRBD1 (6 bases). Trimming pared 0 bases from V and 6 bases from J, leaving 11 bases between. The CDR3 has 15 amino acids. Germline V gene data show CDR1 as LGHNA and CDR2 as YNFKEQ.

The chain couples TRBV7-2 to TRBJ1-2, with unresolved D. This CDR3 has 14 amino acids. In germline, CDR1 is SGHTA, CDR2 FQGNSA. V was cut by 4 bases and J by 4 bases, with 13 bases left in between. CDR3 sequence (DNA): TGTGCCAGCAGCTCCTATGACGGCCTCTATGGCTACACCTTC. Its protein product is CASSSYDGLYGYTF.

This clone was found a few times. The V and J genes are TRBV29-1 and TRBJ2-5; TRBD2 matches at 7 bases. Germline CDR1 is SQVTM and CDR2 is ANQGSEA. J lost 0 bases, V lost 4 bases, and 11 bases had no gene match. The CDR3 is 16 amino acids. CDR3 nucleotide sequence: TGCAGCGTTGGGGCACTAGCGACCCAATACCAAGAGACCCAGTACTTC. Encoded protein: CSVGALATQYQETQYF.

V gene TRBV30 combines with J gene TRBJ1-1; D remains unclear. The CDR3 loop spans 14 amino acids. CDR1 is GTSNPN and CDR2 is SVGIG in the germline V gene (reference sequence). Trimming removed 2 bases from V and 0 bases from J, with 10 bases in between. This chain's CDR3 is CAWSRRLMNTEAFF. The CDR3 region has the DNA TGTGCCTGGAGTCGTCGATTAATGAACACTGAAGCTTTCTTT.

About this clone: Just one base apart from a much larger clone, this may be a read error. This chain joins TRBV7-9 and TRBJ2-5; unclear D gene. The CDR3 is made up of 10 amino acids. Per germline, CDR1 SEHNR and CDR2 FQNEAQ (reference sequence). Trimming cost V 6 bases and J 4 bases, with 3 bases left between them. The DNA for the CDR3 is TGTGCCAGCAGACGAGAGACCCAGTACTTC. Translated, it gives CASRRETQYF.